This T cell receptor (beta chain) was retrieved from a study of blood T cells in healthy people across ages. For the second PCR, which ran for about 7 to 12 cycles, a sample-barcoded 5' primer and a J-beta primer mix were used. From the 5' RACE reads, TCRdb called clonotypes with MiXCR, one entry per CDR3 protein. The table lists 1.4 million to 1.5 million distinct CDR3 sequences, about 40% of them singletons. Findings and limits, study-wide: Donors of long life had a larger count of naive CD4+ cells and greater diversity than aged donors.

There are a few counts of this clonotype. The antigen is not known. Between the trimmed V and J ends, which lost 8 bases and 4 bases, there was a span of 2 bases. The CDR3 spans 10 residues. The germline V gene encodes CDR1 SEHNR and CDR2 FQNEAQ (reference sequence). The chain couples TRBV7-9 to TRBJ2-2; unclear D gene. The sample comprised blood. This clonotype originated in a young woman in good health. CDR3 DNA: TGTGCCAGCTGCACCGGGGAGCTGTTTTTT. Encoded protein: CASCTGELFF. Combining the CDR3 with reference TRBV7-9 and TRBJ2-2 gives the whole variable domain DTGVSQNPRHKITKRGQNVTFRCDPISEHNRLYWYRQTLGQGPEFLTYFQNEAQLEKSRLLSDRFSAERPKGSFSTLEIQRTEQGDSAMYLCASCTGELFFGEGSRLTVL.